The clone carrying this T cell receptor beta chain was recorded once. The CDR3 consists of 12 residues. Germline CDR1 is SGDLS and CDR2 is YYNGEE. The V and J ends lost 1 base and 13 bases, in that order; junction bases with no gene match: 5. Tumor tissue was taken before any definitive surgery or chemotherapy was given. The sample belongs to a study of high-grade serous ovarian cancer treatment subgroups. The data were produced by immunoSEQ multiplex PCR, yet TCRdb's version contains in-frame clones alone and is incomplete. In the table there are about 16,000 clones, under 85% of which are singletons.

This chain links TRBV9 with TRBJ1-2; 9 bases are shared with TRBD1. Sequencing used tumor tissue. The receptor was derived from a human donor with high-grade serous ovarian cancer. CDR3 residues: CASSVNRGRVTF. CDR3 bases: TGTGCCAGCAGCGTAAACAGGGGGCGGGTCACCTTC.